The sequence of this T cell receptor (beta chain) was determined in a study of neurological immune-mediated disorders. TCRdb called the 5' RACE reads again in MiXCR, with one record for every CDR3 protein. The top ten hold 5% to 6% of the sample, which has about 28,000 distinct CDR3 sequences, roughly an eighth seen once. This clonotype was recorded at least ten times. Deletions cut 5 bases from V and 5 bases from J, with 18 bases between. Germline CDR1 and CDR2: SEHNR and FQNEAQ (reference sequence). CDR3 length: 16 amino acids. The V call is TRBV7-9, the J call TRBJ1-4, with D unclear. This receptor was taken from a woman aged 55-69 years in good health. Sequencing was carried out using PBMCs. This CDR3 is CASSPETGRENEKLFF. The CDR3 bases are TGTGCCAGCAGCCCCGAGACCGGACGGGAGAATGAAAAACTGTTTTTT.